The table lists the clone carrying this T cell receptor beta chain with a few counts. This entry belongs to a study of neurological immune-mediated disorders. Trimming pared 1 base from V and 7 bases from J, leaving 5 bases between. The CDR3 totals 12 residues. The germline CDR1 and CDR2 sequences are LNHDA and SQIVND (reference sequence). Synthesis of cDNA was carried out by template-switch 5'RACE. The reaction used 10-nucleotide random UMIs. TCRdb re-called the 5' RACE reads with MiXCR, one entry per CDR3 protein. The sample consists of tens of thousands of distinct CDR3 sequences, around 4.6% of them appearing once.

The sample was PBMCs. This clonotype originated in a woman in her 30s with multiple sclerosis. The chain joins TRBV19 to TRBJ1-5; D is unclear. The CDR3 region has the DNA TGTGCCAGTAGTATAGGGTGGCAGCCCCAGCATTTT. It specifies CASSIGWQPQHF.